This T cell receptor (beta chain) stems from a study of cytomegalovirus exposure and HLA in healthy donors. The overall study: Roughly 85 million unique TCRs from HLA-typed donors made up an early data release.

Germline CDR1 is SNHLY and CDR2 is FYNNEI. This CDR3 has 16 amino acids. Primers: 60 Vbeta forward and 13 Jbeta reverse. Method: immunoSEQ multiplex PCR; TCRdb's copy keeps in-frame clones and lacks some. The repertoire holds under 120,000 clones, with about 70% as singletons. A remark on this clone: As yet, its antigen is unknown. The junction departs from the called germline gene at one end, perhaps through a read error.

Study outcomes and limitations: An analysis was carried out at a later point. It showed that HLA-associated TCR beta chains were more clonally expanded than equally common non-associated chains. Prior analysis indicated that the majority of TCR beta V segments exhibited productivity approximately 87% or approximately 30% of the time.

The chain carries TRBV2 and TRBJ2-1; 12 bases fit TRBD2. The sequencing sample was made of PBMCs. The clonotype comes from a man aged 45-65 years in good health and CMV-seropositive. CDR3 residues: CAGRTRLAGESGEQFF. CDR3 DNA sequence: TGTGCCGGCAGGACAAGACTAGCGGGAGAATCGGGAGAGCAGTTCTTC. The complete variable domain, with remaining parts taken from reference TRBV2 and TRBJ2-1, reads EPEVTQTPSHQVTQMGQEVILRCVPISNHLYFYWYRQILGQKVEFLVSFYNNEISEKSEIFDDQFSVERPDGSNFTLKIRSTKLEDSAMYFCAGRTRLAGESGEQFFGPGTRLTVL.